This T cell receptor (beta chain) is from a study of early T cells in non-severe SARS-CoV-2 infection. The wider study: Chains were unpaired, as sequencing was done on bulk RNA from unsorted whole blood.

TCRdb re-called the 5' RACE reads through MiXCR, storing one row per CDR3 protein. In the table there are approximately 30,000 distinct CDR3 sequences, over 6% of which are singletons. This clonotype was observed at least ten times. The V end was cut by 5 bases, the J end by 9 bases, with 34 bases between. This CDR3 region has 19 residues. Germline assignment: CDR1 SGHAT and CDR2 FQNNGV. The chain has TRBV11-2 and TRBJ2-5, with D maybe TRBD1 (5 bases). This specimen consisted of whole blood, obtained at baseline. The receptor comes from an adult who was a healthcare worker with PCR-confirmed SARS-CoV-2 infection or an uninfected control (not recorded which). CDR3 nucleotides: TGTGCCAGCAGCCTCCAAGGCGTCAGCTTACAAGAGGACACTTGGTCCCAGTACTTC. This gives the protein CASSLQGVSLQEDTWSQYF. Based on the CDR3 plus reference TRBV11-2 and TRBJ2-5, the full variable domain is EAGVAQSPRYKIIEKRQSVAFWCNPISGHATLYWYQQILGQGPKLLIQFQNNGVVDDSQLPKDRFSAERLKGVDSTLKIQPAKLEDSAVYLCASSLQGVSLQEDTWSQYFGPGTRLLVL.